The 23 T cell receptor beta chains presented below share a single source sample, sequenced in a study of PD-1 blockade in classical Hodgkin lymphoma. The assay was immunoSEQ multiplex PCR, and TCRdb's table has in-frame clones only and misses some. The table shows roughly 48,000 clones, with approximately 89% occurring only once. The sample's time point: cycle 4 day 1 (C4D1), after 6 weeks of nivolumab. Each patient relapsed following autologous stem cell transplantation, and prior brentuximab vedotin exposure differed. Here the sequenced sample was peripheral blood mononuclear cells (PBMCs), taken before the fourth cycle of nivolumab. The receptor source for this set is a human donor with classical Hodgkin lymphoma.

The V and J genes are TRBV28 and TRBJ1-2; no definite D call. The CDR3 totals 12 residues. V gave up 2 bases and J gave up 8 bases, with 9 bases separating them. CDR1 and CDR2 from the germline V gene are MDHEN and SYDVKM. The CDR3 spells CASSLLGLGYTF. The CDR3 DNA reads as TGTGCCAGCAGTTTACTAGGTCTAGGCTACACCTTC.

The chain joins TRBV25-1 to TRBJ1-1, with D possibly TRBD1 on 5 matching bases. This CDR3 is built from 14 residues. Germline CDR1 MGHDK, CDR2 SYGVNS. Trimming took 7 bases from V and 10 from J, leaving 22 bases between them. CDR3 amino acids: CASTPKRRGEGAFF. CDR3 nucleotides: TGTGCCAGCACTCCTAAGAGGAGGGGCGAGGGAGCTTTCTTT.

The chain joins TRBV27 to TRBJ2-1; D may be TRBD2 (5 bases). The CDR3 totals 13 residues. Germline V gives CDR1 MNHEY, CDR2 SMNVEV (reference sequence). Between the trimmed V and J ends, which lost 1 base and 6 bases, there was a span of 7 bases. The CDR3 reads CASSLYRGNEQFF. The CDR3 DNA reads TGTGCCAGCAGTTTATACCGGGGCAATGAGCAGTTCTTC.

The V gene is TRBV28, the J gene TRBJ2-7; D is undetermined. V shed 5 bases and J shed 4 bases, with 15 bases lying between them. The CDR3 is 14 amino acids. Germline lookup yields CDR1 MDHEN and CDR2 SYDVKM. CDR3 nucleotides: TGTGCCAGCAGTCCCCCCGGGCCTTCATACGAGCAGTACTTC. Protein: CASSPPGPSYEQYF.

Here the CDR3 DNA reads TGTGCCAGCAGCCGGACTAGCGATTACGAGCAGTACTTC. This translates into CASSRTSDYEQYF. J is TRBJ2-7 and V is TRBV5-4; 9 bases match TRBD2. V lost 4 bases, J lost 4 bases, and 3 bases stayed unmatched. The CDR3 sequence is 13 residues long. CDR1 and CDR2 (germline): SGHNT, YYREEE (reference sequence).

The chain employs TRBV6-5 and TRBJ2-7; TRBD1 matches at 9 bases. CDR1 and CDR2 from the germline V gene are MNHEY and SVGAGI. The CDR3 runs 14 residues. V was clipped by 5 bases and J by 6 bases; unmatched bases: 8. CDR3 nucleotides: TGTGCCAGCAGTCGATGGACAGGGGAGGCCGAGCAGTACTTC. It specifies CASSRWTGEAEQYF.

This clone has a single count. The chain couples TRBV7-9 to TRBJ2-3; D is ambiguous. Germline-derived CDR1 and CDR2 are SEHNR and FQNEAQ (reference sequence). CDR3 size: 16 residues. V was clipped by 2 bases and J by 6 bases, with 18 bases between them. Here the CDR3 DNA reads TGTGCCAGCAGCTTACGCCCTAAGAAGATAGTTGATACGCAGTATTTT. Translation gives CASSLRPKKIVDTQYF. The variable domain in full, completed from reference TRBV7-9 and TRBJ2-3, reads DTGVSQNPRHKITKRGQNVTFRCDPISEHNRLYWYRQTLGQGPEFLTYFQNEAQLEKSRLLSDRFSAERPKGSFSTLEIQRTEQGDSAMYLCASSLRPKKIVDTQYFGPGTRLTVL.

The chain uses TRBV7-2 and TRBJ2-3; 11 positions match TRBD2. The germline V gene encodes CDR1 SGHTA and CDR2 FQGNSA. The CDR3 runs to 16 residues. The V segment lost 5 bases and the J segment 2 bases; nucleotides outside the gene matches: 6. The CDR3 DNA sequence: TGTGCCAGCAGCCCCCGGACTAGCGGGCCCACAGATACGCAGTATTTT. As protein: CASSPRTSGPTDTQYF. The entire variable domain, with the rest obtained from reference TRBV7-2 and TRBJ2-3, is as follows: GAGVSQSPSNKVTEKGKDVELRCDPISGHTALYWYRQSLGQGLEFLIYFQGNSAPDKSGLPSDRFSAERTGGSVSTLTIQRTQQEDSAVYLCASSPRTSGPTDTQYFGPGTRLTVL.

V gene TRBV2 combines with J gene TRBJ1-3, with a tentative D call TRBD1 (6 bases). From germline, CDR1 is SNHLY and CDR2 FYNNEI. Trimming took 7 bases from V and 0 from J, leaving 13 bases between them. CDR3 length equals 15 residues. The CDR3 is CASTPWTDSGNTIYF. DNA for the CDR3: TGTGCCAGCACGCCTTGGACAGACTCTGGAAACACCATATATTTT.

The CDR3 DNA reads TGCGCCAGCAGTCAATCCAGCAGCTACACTGAAGCTTTCTTT. Amino acid sequence: CASSQSSSYTEAFF. The V and J genes are TRBV23-1 and TRBJ1-1; no definite D call. TRBV23-1 is recorded as an ORF, its role being uncertain. This CDR3 region has 14 residues. V lost 0 bases to trimming and J lost 3 bases, with 8 bases between them.

CDR3 sequence: CASSYEGAYGEKLFF. The CDR3 DNA reads as TGTGCCAGCAGTTACGAGGGGGCATATGGTGAAAAACTGTTTTTT. The rearrangement links TRBV6-5 to TRBJ1-4; 7 bases align to TRBD1. This CDR3 spans 15 amino acids. Germline values: CDR1 MNHEY, CDR2 SVGAGI. Trimming at V came to 2 bases and at J to 7 bases, leaving 7 bases not matched to a gene.

The sample holds one count of this clone. The chain combines TRBV6-1 with TRBJ1-4; 9 nucleotides line up with TRBD1. CDR1 and CDR2 from the germline V gene are MNHNS and SASEGT. The CDR3 has 15 residues. V trimming: 1 base; J trimming: 8 bases; junction bases outside the gene matches: 5. The CDR3 loop reads CASSEGGQGGEKLFF. DNA for the CDR3: TGTGCCAGCAGTGAAGGGGGACAGGGAGGGGAAAAACTGTTTTTT.

This chain links TRBV19 with TRBJ1-1, with 11 nucleotides matching TRBD1. Trimming at V came to 4 bases and at J to 4 bases, leaving 2 bases not matched to a gene. CDR1 is LNHDA and CDR2 is SQIVND in the germline V gene (reference sequence). There are 14 residues in the CDR3. The CDR3 sequence: CASSTGTGGTEAFF. CDR3 in DNA: TGTGCCAGTAGTACCGGGACAGGGGGCACTGAAGCTTTCTTT.

The chain is built from TRBV28 and TRBJ1-1; TRBD1 matches 11 bases. V shed 3 bases, J shed 1 base, and the junction held 7 bases outside the gene matches. CDR3 length equals 17 residues. Germline V CDR1 and CDR2: MDHEN, SYDVKM. CDR3 DNA: TGTGCCAGCAGTTTCGGGGACAGGGGGAATACGAACACTGAAGCTTTCTTT. This gives the protein CASSFGDRGNTNTEAFF.

Here the CDR3 reads CASSAADRPNTEAFF. Written as DNA, the CDR3 is TGTGCCAGCAGCGCCGCTGACAGACCGAACACTGAAGCTTTCTTT. V and J are TRBV5-6 and TRBJ1-1; possibly TRBD1 for D (5 bases). CDR3 length: 15 residues. V was cut by 4 bases and J by 1 base, with 14 bases left in between. In germline, CDR1 is SGHDT, CDR2 YYEEEE. Complete variable domain (other parts from reference TRBV5-6 and TRBJ1-1): DAGVTQSPTHLIKTRGQQVTLRCSPKSGHDTVSWYQQALGQGPQFIFQYYEEEERQRGNFPDRFSGHQFPNYSSELNVNALLLGDSALYLCASSAADRPNTEAFFGQGTRLTVV.

The chain carries TRBV5-1 and TRBJ1-1; D remains ambiguous. The CDR3 is 14 residues long. Trimming took off 1 base at V and 0 bases at J, with 7 bases between the two ends. Germline-derived CDR1 and CDR2 are SGHRS and YFSETQ. CDR3 DNA: TGCGCCAGCAGCTTGAGTGGGCTGAACACTGAAGCTTTCTTT. The encoded protein is CASSLSGLNTEAFF.

There are a few counts of this clone. The J gene is TRBJ1-6, the V gene TRBV14; 7 nucleotides line up with TRBD1. Germline CDR1 and CDR2: SGHDN and FVKESK. V was pared by 4 bases and J by 7 bases, with 4 bases of the junction left unmatched. CDR3 length equals 14 residues. For the CDR3, the DNA is TGTGCCAGCAGCCTTAACAGGGGAAATTCACCCCTCCACTTT. Amino acids: CASSLNRGNSPLHF.

The chain has TRBV9 and TRBJ2-5; D is unresolved. Germline lookup yields CDR1 SGDLS and CDR2 YYNGEE. Trimming removed 0 bases at V and 3 bases at J, with 9 bases between. The CDR3 covers 14 residues. The CDR3 sequence: CASSVAGSKETQYF. Written as DNA, the CDR3 is TGTGCCAGCAGCGTAGCGGGCAGCAAAGAGACCCAGTACTTC.

The rearrangement joins TRBV10-3 to TRBJ2-1; TRBD2 aligns across 8 bases. Germline V CDR1 and CDR2: ENHRY, SYGVKD. This CDR3 has 16 residues. V shed 0 bases, J shed 4 bases, and the junction held 5 bases outside the gene matches. DNA for the CDR3: TGTGCCATCAGTGAGTCTTCGGGGGGGCCTTACAATGAGCAGTTCTTC. The encoded protein is CAISESSGGPYNEQFF.

V and J are TRBV5-4 and TRBJ1-1; the D is unclear. Trimming removed 6 bases from V and 1 base from J, with 13 bases in between. CDR3 length: 14 residues. From germline, CDR1 is SGHNT and CDR2 YYREEE (reference sequence). CDR3 coding DNA: TGTGCCAGCACCCTGGACCCGACGAACACTGAAGCTTTCTTT. Protein: CASTLDPTNTEAFF.

The genes are TRBV5-1 and TRBJ1-1; 7 bases align to TRBD1. This CDR3 is 15 amino acids long. Germline V CDR1 and CDR2: SGHRS, YFSETQ. V dropped 0 bases and J dropped 1; count of bases not matched to a gene: 3. In DNA form, the CDR3 reads TGCGCCAGCAGCTTGGCCGCAGGGGGGAACACTGAAGCTTTCTTT. Translated: CASSLAAGGNTEAFF.

The chain carries TRBV11-2 and TRBJ2-2; no clear D gene. The CDR3 extends over 14 amino acids. Trimming left V 4 bases short and J 6 bases short, with 12 bases between. Germline-derived CDR1 and CDR2 are SGHAT and FQNNGV. CDR3 sequence: CASSSVLRAGELFF. CDR3 nucleotides: TGTGCCAGCAGCTCAGTGCTCCGCGCCGGGGAGCTGTTTTTT.

The V gene is TRBV9, the J gene TRBJ2-6; 10 nucleotides match TRBD1. The trim removed 3 bases at V and 4 bases at J, leaving 7 bases unmatched. The CDR3 totals 17 residues. Germline CDR1 reads SGDLS; CDR2 reads YYNGEE. This CDR3 is CASSAGTGVFGANVLTF. The CDR3 DNA reads TGTGCCAGCAGCGCCGGGACAGGGGTATTCGGGGCCAACGTCCTGACTTTC.